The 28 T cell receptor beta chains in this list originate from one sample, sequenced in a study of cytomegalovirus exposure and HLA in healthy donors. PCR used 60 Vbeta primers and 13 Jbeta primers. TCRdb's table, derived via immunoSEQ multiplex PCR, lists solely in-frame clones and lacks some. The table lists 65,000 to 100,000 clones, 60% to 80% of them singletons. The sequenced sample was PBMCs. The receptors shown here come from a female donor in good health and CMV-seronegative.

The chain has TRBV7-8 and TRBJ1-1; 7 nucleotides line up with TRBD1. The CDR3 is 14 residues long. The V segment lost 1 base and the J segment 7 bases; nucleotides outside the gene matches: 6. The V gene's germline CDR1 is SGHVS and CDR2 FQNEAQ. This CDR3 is CASSLGARQGEAFF. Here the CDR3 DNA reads TGTGCCAGCAGCTTAGGGGCCAGACAGGGTGAAGCTTTCTTT.

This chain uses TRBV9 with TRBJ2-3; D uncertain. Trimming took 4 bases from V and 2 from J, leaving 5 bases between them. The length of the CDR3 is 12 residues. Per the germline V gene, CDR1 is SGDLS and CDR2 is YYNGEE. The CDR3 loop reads CASSSPTDTQYF. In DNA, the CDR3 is TGTGCCAGCAGCTCTCCCACAGATACGCAGTATTTT.

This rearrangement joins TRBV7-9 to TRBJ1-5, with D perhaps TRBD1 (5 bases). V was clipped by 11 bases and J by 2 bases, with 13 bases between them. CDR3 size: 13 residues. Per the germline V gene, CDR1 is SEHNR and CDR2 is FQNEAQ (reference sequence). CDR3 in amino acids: CAAGEVGNQPQHF. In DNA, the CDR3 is TGTGCCGCGGGGGAGGTGGGCAATCAGCCCCAGCATTTT.

DNA for the CDR3: TGTGCCAGTAGTATAATAAATCAGCCCCAGCATTTT. As protein: CASSIINQPQHF. The chain links TRBV19 to TRBJ1-5, with no clear D. V lost 2 bases and J lost 4, with 3 bases in between. Germline assignment: CDR1 LNHDA and CDR2 SQIVND (reference sequence). CDR3 length equals 12 residues.

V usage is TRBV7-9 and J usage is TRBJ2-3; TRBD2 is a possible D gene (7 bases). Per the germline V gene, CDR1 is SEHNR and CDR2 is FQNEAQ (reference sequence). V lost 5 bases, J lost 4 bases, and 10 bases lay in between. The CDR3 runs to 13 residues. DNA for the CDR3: TGTGCCAGCAGCCGGGGGGCCGCAGATACGCAGTATTTT. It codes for CASSRGAADTQYF.

The CDR3 nucleotides are TGTGCCAGCAGCTTTTGGGGCCAGGGGAGCGGGGAGCTGTTTTTT. It yields the protein CASSFWGQGSGELFF. The rearrangement joins TRBV7-3 to TRBJ2-2; D perhaps matches TRBD1 (6 bases). The germline CDR1 and CDR2 sequences are SGHTA and FQGTGA. The CDR3 loop spans 15 amino acids. Trimming stripped 3 bases from V and 7 bases from J, with 15 bases between. Complete variable domain (other parts from reference TRBV7-3 and TRBJ2-2): GAGVSQTPSNKVTEKGKYVELRCDPISGHTALYWYRQSLGQGPEFLIYFQGTGAADDSGLPNDRFFAVRPEGSVSTLKIQRTERGDSAVYLCASSFWGQGSGELFFGEGSRLTVL.

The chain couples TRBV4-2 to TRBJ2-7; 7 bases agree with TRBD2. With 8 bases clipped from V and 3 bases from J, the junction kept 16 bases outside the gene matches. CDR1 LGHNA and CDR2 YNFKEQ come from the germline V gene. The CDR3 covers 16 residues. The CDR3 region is CASGPPPMRGFYEQYF. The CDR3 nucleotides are TGTGCCAGCGGACCCCCCCCGATGCGGGGGTTCTACGAGCAGTACTTC.

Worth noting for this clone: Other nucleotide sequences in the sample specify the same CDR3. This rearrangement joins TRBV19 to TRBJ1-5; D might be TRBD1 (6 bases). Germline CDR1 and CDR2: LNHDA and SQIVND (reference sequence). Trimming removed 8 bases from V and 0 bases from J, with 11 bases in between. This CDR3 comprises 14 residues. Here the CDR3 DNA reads TGTGCCAGTCGACGGACAGTTAGCAATCAGCCCCAGCATTTT. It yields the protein CASRRTVSNQPQHF.

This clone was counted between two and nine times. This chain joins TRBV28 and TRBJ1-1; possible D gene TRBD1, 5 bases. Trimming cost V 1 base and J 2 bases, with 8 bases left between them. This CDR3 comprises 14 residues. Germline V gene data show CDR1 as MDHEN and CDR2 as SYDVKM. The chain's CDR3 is CASSLSGVNTEAFF. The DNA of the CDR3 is TGTGCCAGCAGTTTATCGGGGGTAAACACTGAAGCTTTCTTT.

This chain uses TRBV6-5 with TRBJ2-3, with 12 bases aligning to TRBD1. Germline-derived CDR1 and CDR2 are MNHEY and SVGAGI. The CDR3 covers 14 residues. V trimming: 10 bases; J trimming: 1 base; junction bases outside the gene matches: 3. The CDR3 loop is CATGDRGRTDTQYF. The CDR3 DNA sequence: TGTGCCACCGGGGACAGGGGGCGCACAGATACGCAGTATTTT.

CDR3 DNA: TGTGCCAGCAGTCCTACCCCTCGGGACATTAGTGGCTACACCTTC. It specifies CASSPTPRDISGYTF. The chain joins TRBV27 to TRBJ1-2; tentative D call: TRBD1 (6 bases). Germline CDR1 is MNHEY and CDR2 is SMNVEV (reference sequence). V was clipped by 5 bases and J by 7 bases, with 20 bases between them. The CDR3 is 15 residues long.

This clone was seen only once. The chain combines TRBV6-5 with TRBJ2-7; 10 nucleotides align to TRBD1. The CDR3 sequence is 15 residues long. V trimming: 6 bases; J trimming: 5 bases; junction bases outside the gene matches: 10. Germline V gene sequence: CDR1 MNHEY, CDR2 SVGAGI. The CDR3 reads CASSAPGQGFDEQYF. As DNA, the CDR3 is TGTGCCAGCAGCGCACCGGGACAGGGGTTTGACGAGCAGTACTTC.

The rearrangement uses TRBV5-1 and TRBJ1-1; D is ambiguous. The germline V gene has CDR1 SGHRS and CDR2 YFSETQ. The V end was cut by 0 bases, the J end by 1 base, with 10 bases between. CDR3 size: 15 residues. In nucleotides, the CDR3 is TGCGCCAGCAGCTTGGACGGGGTCGAGAACACTGAAGCTTTCTTT. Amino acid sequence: CASSLDGVENTEAFF.

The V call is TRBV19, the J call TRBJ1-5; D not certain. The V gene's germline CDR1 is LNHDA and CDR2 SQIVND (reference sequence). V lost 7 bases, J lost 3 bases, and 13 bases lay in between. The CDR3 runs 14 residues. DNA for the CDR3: TGTGCCAGTACCCAATTGGCAGACAATCAGCCCCAGCATTTT. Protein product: CASTQLADNQPQHF.

CDR3 DNA: TGCGCCAGCAGTCAACAGGGGCCCTCTAGCACAGATACGCAGTATTTT. Protein: CASSQQGPSSTDTQYF. This rearrangement joins TRBV23-1 to TRBJ2-3; D is possibly TRBD1 (6 bases). TRBV23-1 is given ORF status, its function remaining uncertain. The CDR3 covers 16 residues. Trimming removed 2 bases from V and 0 bases from J, with 12 bases in between.

Here the CDR3 DNA reads TGTGCCAGCAGCTTAATAACGGCGGGGCACTCCTACGAGCAGTACTTC. Translated: CASSLITAGHSYEQYF. V usage is TRBV7-9 and J usage is TRBJ2-7, with D possibly being TRBD2 (6 bases). Germline CDR1 and CDR2: SEHNR and FQNEAQ (reference sequence). V gave up 2 bases and J gave up 0 bases, with 14 bases separating them. This CDR3 contains 16 residues.

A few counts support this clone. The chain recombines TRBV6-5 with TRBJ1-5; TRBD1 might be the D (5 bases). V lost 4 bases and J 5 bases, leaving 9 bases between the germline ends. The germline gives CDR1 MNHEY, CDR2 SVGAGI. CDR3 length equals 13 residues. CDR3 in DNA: TGTGCCAGCAGTTTCCTCAGGGATCAGCCCCAGCATTTT. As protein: CASSFLRDQPQHF.

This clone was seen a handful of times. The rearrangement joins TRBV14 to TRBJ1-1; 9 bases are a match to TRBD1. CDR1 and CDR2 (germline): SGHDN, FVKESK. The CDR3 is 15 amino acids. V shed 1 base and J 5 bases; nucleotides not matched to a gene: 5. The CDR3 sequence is CASSQGDRERTEAFF. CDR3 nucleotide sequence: TGTGCCAGCAGCCAAGGGGACAGGGAAAGGACTGAAGCTTTCTTT.

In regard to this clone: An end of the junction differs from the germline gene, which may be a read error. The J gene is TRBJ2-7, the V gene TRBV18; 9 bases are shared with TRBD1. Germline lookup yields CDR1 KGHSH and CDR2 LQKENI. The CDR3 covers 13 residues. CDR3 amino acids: CASSPSGQGNPHF. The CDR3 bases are TGTGCCAGCTCACCGTCGGGACAGGGAAACCCTCACTTC.

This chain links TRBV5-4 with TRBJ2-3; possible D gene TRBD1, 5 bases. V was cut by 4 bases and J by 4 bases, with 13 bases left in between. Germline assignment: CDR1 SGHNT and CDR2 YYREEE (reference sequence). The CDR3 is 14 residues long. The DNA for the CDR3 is TGTGCCAGCAGCCGAGCAGGGTTCCCAGATACGCAGTATTTT. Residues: CASSRAGFPDTQYF.

CDR3 sequence reads: CASSLGGLQETQYF. In DNA, the CDR3 is TGTGCCAGCAGCTTGGGGGGGCTCCAAGAGACCCAGTACTTC. This chain uses TRBV7-9 with TRBJ2-5, with D possibly being TRBD2 (7 bases). CDR3 length: 14 amino acids. In germline, CDR1 is SEHNR, CDR2 FQNEAQ (reference sequence). The V end lost 3 bases, the J end lost 1 base, and 9 bases lay between the germline ends.

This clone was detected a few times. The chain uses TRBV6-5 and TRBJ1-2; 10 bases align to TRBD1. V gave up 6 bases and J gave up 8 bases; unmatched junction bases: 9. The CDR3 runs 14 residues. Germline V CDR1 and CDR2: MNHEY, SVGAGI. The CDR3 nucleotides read TGTGCCAGCAGCCTATCGGGACAGGGGTCCGGCTACACCTTC. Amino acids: CASSLSGQGSGYTF.

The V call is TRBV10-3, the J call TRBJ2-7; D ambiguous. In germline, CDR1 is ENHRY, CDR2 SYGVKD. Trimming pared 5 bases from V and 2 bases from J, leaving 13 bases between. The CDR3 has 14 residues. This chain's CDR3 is CAISNPRGTYEQYF. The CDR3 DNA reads TGTGCCATCAGTAACCCCAGAGGAACCTACGAGCAGTACTTC.

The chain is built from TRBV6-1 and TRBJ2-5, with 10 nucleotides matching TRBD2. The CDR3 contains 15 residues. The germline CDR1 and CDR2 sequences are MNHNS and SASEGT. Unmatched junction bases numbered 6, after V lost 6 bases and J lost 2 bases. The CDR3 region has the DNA TGTGCCAGCAGGATCGAACTAGCGGGGCAAGAGACCCAGTACTTC. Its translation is CASRIELAGQETQYF.

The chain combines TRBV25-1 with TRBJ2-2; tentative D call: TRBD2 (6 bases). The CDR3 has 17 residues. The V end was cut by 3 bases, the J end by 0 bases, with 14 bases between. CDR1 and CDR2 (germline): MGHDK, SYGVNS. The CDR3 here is CASSERAGPANTGELFF. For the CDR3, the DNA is TGTGCCAGCAGTGAGAGGGCGGGACCCGCGAACACCGGGGAGCTGTTTTTT.

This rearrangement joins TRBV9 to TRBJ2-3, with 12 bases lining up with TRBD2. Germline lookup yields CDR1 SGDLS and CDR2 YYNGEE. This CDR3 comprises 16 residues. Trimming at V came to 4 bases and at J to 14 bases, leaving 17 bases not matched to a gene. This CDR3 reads CASSTTLAGGPFRLYF. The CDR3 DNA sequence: TGTGCCAGCAGCACCACACTAGCGGGGGGCCCGTTTCGGCTGTATTTT.

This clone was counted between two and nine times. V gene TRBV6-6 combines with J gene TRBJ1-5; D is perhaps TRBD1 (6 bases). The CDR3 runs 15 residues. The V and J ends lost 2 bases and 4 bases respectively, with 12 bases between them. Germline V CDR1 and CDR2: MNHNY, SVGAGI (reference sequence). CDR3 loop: CASSYAQGVNQPQHF. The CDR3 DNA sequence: TGTGCCAGCAGTTACGCACAGGGAGTGAATCAGCCCCAGCATTTT.

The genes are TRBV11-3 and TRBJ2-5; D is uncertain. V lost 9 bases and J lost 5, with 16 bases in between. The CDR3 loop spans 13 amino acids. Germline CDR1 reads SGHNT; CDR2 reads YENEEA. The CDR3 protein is CARSRWHGETQYF. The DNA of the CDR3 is TGTGCCAGGTCGAGATGGCACGGGGAGACCCAGTACTTC.